A single sample is the source of the 28 T cell receptor beta chains below, sequenced in a study of shared clonotypes between healthy human individuals. Using immunoSEQ multiplex PCR, the repertoire was profiled, and TCRdb retains in-frame clones only, with some absent. The sample records millions of clones, roughly 92% being singletons. The source material was naive CD4+ T cells sorted from blood. As for subset: CD45RA+ positively selected. The receptors were sampled from a man younger than 35 in good health.

Concerning this clone: Within the sample, other DNA sequences also encode this same CDR3. The V and J genes are TRBV29-1 and TRBJ1-2, with D tentatively TRBD1 (5 bases). The V gene lost 1 base and the J gene lost 6 bases, with 15 bases spanning the gap. This CDR3 is built from 14 residues. Germline-derived CDR1 and CDR2 are SQVTM and ANQGSEA. DNA of the CDR3: TGCAGCGTTGAAGGACAGTCCTACGTTCATGGCTACACCTTC. Translation gives CSVEGQSYVHGYTF.

As regards this clone: Other DNA sequences in the sample encode the same CDR3. This rearrangement joins TRBV19 to TRBJ1-5; weak D call: TRBD1 (5 bases). The CDR3 covers 14 residues. Germline V CDR1 and CDR2: LNHDA, SQIVND (reference sequence). V dropped 4 bases and J dropped 1 base, with 8 bases sitting between them. The chain's CDR3 is CASSKGNSNQPQHF. CDR3 DNA: TGTGCCAGTAGTAAGGGGAACAGCAATCAGCCCCAGCATTTT. Full variable domain (remainder filled in from reference TRBV19 and TRBJ1-5): DGGITQSPKYLFRKEGQNVTLSCEQNLNHDAMYWYRQDPGQGLRLIYYSQIVNDFQKGDIAEGYSVSREKKESFPLTVTSAQKNPTAFYLCASSKGNSNQPQHFGDGTRLSIL.

The gene calls are TRBV6-1 and TRBJ2-1; 7 bases are a match to TRBD2. The CDR3 spans 16 residues. Germline lookup yields CDR1 MNHNS and CDR2 SASEGT. Trimming cost V 1 base and J 10 bases; bases outside gene matches: 13. The CDR3 spells CASSEVAREYLWEQFF. CDR3 nucleotides: TGTGCCAGCAGTGAAGTTGCGCGGGAGTATTTGTGGGAGCAGTTCTTC.

The V gene is TRBV7-2, the J gene TRBJ2-5, with no clear D. Trimming removed 9 bases from V and 0 bases from J, with 5 bases in between. CDR1 is SGHTA, CDR2 FQGNSA, per germline. The CDR3 consists of 11 residues. CDR3 sequence (DNA): TGTGCCAGTGGGTACCAAGAGACCCAGTACTTC. It encodes CASGYQETQYF. The full variable domain, its missing parts supplied by reference TRBV7-2 and TRBJ2-5, is GAGVSQSPSNKVTEKGKDVELRCDPISGHTALYWYRQSLGQGLEFLIYFQGNSAPDKSGLPSDRFSAERTGGSVSTLTIQRTQQEDSAVYLCASGYQETQYFGPGTRLLVL.

This rearrangement joins TRBV4-1 to TRBJ1-2, with 7 bases matching TRBD1. The germline gives CDR1 MGHRA, CDR2 YSYEKL. The CDR3 loop spans 16 amino acids. Losses at the gene ends were 3 bases for V and 5 bases for J; bases not matched to a gene: 12. The CDR3 DNA reads as TGCGCCAGCAGCCAGGCGACGGGACAGAATTATTATGGCTACACCTTC. Amino acids: CASSQATGQNYYGYTF.

The chain joins TRBV6-6 to TRBJ2-7; D remains unclear. The CDR3 covers 14 residues. Germline-derived CDR1 and CDR2 are MNHNY and SVGAGI (reference sequence). V dropped 0 bases and J dropped 1 base, with 7 bases sitting between them. The chain's CDR3 is CASSYSSTSYEQYF. The CDR3, as DNA: TGTGCCAGCAGTTACTCAAGCACTTCCTACGAGCAGTACTTC.

In this sample, this clone turned up a few times. The chain carries TRBV4-1 and TRBJ2-1; D gene uncertain. The germline gives CDR1 MGHRA, CDR2 YSYEKL. V was trimmed by 1 base and J by 9 bases, leaving 7 bases between them. CDR3 length equals 12 residues. The CDR3 coding sequence is TGCGCCAGCAGCCAAGTCGCGAGTGAGCAGTTCTTC. This codes for CASSQVASEQFF.

The genes are TRBV21-1 and TRBJ2-3. TRBV21-1 is assigned pseudogene status. The CDR3 spans 16 residues. Here the CDR3 reads CASSNKRVFGEDTQYF. The CDR3 nucleotides are TGTGCCAGCAGCAACAAACGTGTTTTTGGGGAAGATACGCAGTATTTT.

Notes on this clone: Relative to the germline gene, one junction end is altered; a read error may explain this. V gene TRBV10-3 combines with J gene TRBJ2-7, with a weak D call TRBD2 (5 bases). There are 13 residues in the CDR3. Germline values: CDR1 ENHRY, CDR2 SYGVKD. The CDR3 is CAISDGGSNEQYF. DNA for the CDR3: TGTGCCATCAGTGATGGAGGCTCCAACGAGCAGTACTTC.

The chain carries TRBV7-8 and TRBJ2-1, with 7 bases fitting TRBD2. CDR1 and CDR2 (germline): SGHVS, FQNEAQ. The CDR3 is 17 amino acids. V shed 6 bases, J shed 0 bases, and the junction held 11 bases outside the gene matches. The CDR3 region is CASRRTVGGSSYNEQFF. The CDR3 coding sequence is TGTGCCAGCAGACGAACCGTGGGCGGGAGCTCCTACAATGAGCAGTTCTTC. Filled out from reference TRBV7-8 and TRBJ2-1, the complete variable domain reads GAGVSQSPRYKVAKRGQDVALRCDPISGHVSLFWYQQALGQGPEFLTYFQNEAQLDKSGLPSDRFFAERPEGSVSTLKIQRTQQEDSAVYLCASRRTVGGSSYNEQFFGPGTRLTVL.

This chain links TRBV9 with TRBJ2-3, with 8 positions matching TRBD2. The CDR3 spans 14 residues. V was clipped by 5 bases and J by 0 bases; unmatched bases: 2. Germline CDR1 reads SGDLS; CDR2 reads YYNGEE. The CDR3 DNA reads as TGTGCCAGCAGTTCTAGCGGGAGCACAGATACGCAGTATTTT. As protein: CASSSSGSTDTQYF. The full variable domain, rest sourced from reference TRBV9 and TRBJ2-3, is DSGVTQTPKHLITATGQRVTLRCSPRSGDLSVYWYQQSLDQGLQFLIQYYNGEERAKGNILERFSAQQFPDLHSELNLSSLELGDSALYFCASSSSGSTDTQYFGPGTRLTVL.

The rearrangement uses TRBV27 and TRBJ2-7; D call uncertain. The CDR3 sequence is 13 residues long. Germline loops: CDR1 MNHEY, CDR2 SMNVEV (reference sequence). Trimming removed 3 bases at V and 3 bases at J, with 9 bases between. The CDR3 nucleotides read TGTGCCAGCAGTTTCGGGCAGAACTACGAGCAGTACTTC. Its protein is CASSFGQNYEQYF.

The chain recombines TRBV5-1 with TRBJ1-1, with 8 bases fitting TRBD1. Germline trimming cut 4 bases from V and 2 bases from J; bases unmatched to any gene: 10. From germline, CDR1 is SGHRS and CDR2 YFSETQ. The CDR3 has 16 amino acids. CDR3 DNA sequence: TGCGCCAGCAGCGCGGTCACAGGGGGACCTAACACTGAAGCTTTCTTT. Amino acid sequence: CASSAVTGGPNTEAFF. The complete variable domain, with remaining parts taken from reference TRBV5-1 and TRBJ1-1, reads KAGVTQTPRYLIKTRGQQVTLSCSPISGHRSVSWYQQTPGQGLQFLFEYFSETQRNKGNFPGRFSGRQFSNSRSEMNVSTLELGDSALYLCASSAVTGGPNTEAFFGQGTRLTVV.

This clone was seen once. The V call is TRBV4-1, the J call TRBJ2-2; D remains unclear. V was cut by 4 bases and J by 7 bases, with 16 bases left in between. The germline CDR1 and CDR2 sequences are MGHRA and YSYEKL. The CDR3 has 15 amino acids. The CDR3, as DNA: TGCGCCAGCAGCCCCGACCACGTACAGAGCGGGGAGCTGTTTTTT. Its translation is CASSPDHVQSGELFF.

CDR3 amino acids: CASSSGGMGEQYF. CDR3 nucleotides: TGCGCCAGCAGCTCAGGGGGAATGGGCGAGCAGTACTTC. This chain joins TRBV5-1 and TRBJ2-7, with 7 positions matching TRBD1. The ends lost 3 bases at V and 6 bases at J; junction bases unmatched: 6. The CDR3 spans 13 residues. Per the germline V gene, CDR1 is SGHRS and CDR2 is YFSETQ.

The chain couples TRBV19 to TRBJ1-5; the D is unclear. Germline CDR1 reads LNHDA; CDR2 reads SQIVND (reference sequence). This CDR3 has 13 residues. The V and J ends lost 5 bases and 7 bases respectively, with 12 bases between them. CDR3 nucleotide sequence: TGTGCCAGTAGTTCCCAGGCTAAGCAGCCCCAGCATTTT. Translating it yields CASSSQAKQPQHF.

The chain employs TRBV28 and TRBJ2-5; D may correspond to TRBD1 or TRBD2 (5 bases each). In germline, CDR1 is MDHEN, CDR2 SYDVKM. This CDR3 has 14 amino acids. V was clipped by 7 bases and J by 4 bases, with 16 bases between them. The CDR3 reads CASTTPGTLETQYF. As DNA, the CDR3 is TGTGCCAGCACCACTCCCGGGACCTTAGAGACCCAGTACTTC. Variable domain in full (rest from reference TRBV28 and TRBJ2-5): DVKVTQSSRYLVKRTGEKVFLECVQDMDHENMFWYRQDPGLGLRLIYFSYDVKMKEKGDIPEGYSVSREKKERFSLILESASTNQTSMYLCASTTPGTLETQYFGPGTRLLVL.

Points on this clone: This sample includes further DNA sequences coding for the same CDR3. This chain joins TRBV7-3 and TRBJ2-3; D is possibly TRBD2 (6 bases). V was cut by 1 base and J by 4 bases, with 6 bases left in between. The CDR3 sequence is 13 residues long. Germline lookup yields CDR1 SGHTA and CDR2 FQGTGA. The CDR3 DNA sequence: TGTGCCAGCAGCTTAAGGGGGGCAGATACGCAGTATTTT. Amino acids: CASSLRGADTQYF.

This chain joins TRBV19 and TRBJ1-5, with a possible D match to TRBD1 (6 bases). This CDR3 has 16 amino acids. Germline V gives CDR1 LNHDA, CDR2 SQIVND (reference sequence). Deletions cut 5 bases from V and 0 bases from J, with 14 bases between. This chain's CDR3 is CASSQGQGISNQPQHF. In DNA form, the CDR3 reads TGTGCCAGTAGTCAGGGGCAGGGCATTAGCAATCAGCCCCAGCATTTT.

The chain uses TRBV10-1 and TRBJ1-3; 8 bases fit TRBD1. With V trimmed by 2 bases and J by 0 bases, 3 bases remained unmatched. The length of the CDR3 is 16 residues. The V gene's germline CDR1 is WNHNN and CDR2 SYGVQD (reference sequence). The CDR3 loop reads CASSEGQGNSGNTIYF. The CDR3 DNA follows: TGCGCCAGCAGTGAGGGACAGGGAAACTCTGGAAACACCATATATTTT.

The V call is TRBV5-1, the J call TRBJ1-1, with D possibly being TRBD1 (6 bases). This CDR3 has 12 residues. Trimming removed 4 bases at V and 4 bases at J, with 8 bases between. Germline values: CDR1 SGHRS, CDR2 YFSETQ. This CDR3 is CASSQGGTEAFF. In DNA form, the CDR3 reads TGCGCCAGCAGCCAAGGGGGCACTGAAGCTTTCTTT.

As concerns this clone: The junction and the germline gene differ at one end; a read error may be behind it. The V and J genes are TRBV14 and TRBJ2-7; 8 bases agree with TRBD2. This CDR3 comprises 15 residues. From germline, CDR1 is SGHDN and CDR2 FVKESK. CDR3 region: CASSPGTRGPKEQYF. The CDR3 DNA reads TGCGCCAGCAGCCCCGGGACTAGGGGTCCGAAAGAGCAGTACTTC. Filled out from reference TRBV14 and TRBJ2-7, the complete variable domain reads EAGVTQFPSHSVIEKGQTVTLRCDPISGHDNLYWYRRVMGKEIKFLLHFVKESKQDESGMPNNRFLAERTGGTYSTLKVQPAELEDSGVYFCASSPGTRGPKEQYFGPGTRLTVT.

The chain is built from TRBV27 and TRBJ1-1; D is ambiguous. Germline values: CDR1 MNHEY, CDR2 SMNVEV (reference sequence). The CDR3 totals 16 residues. With 2 bases removed from V and 1 base from J, the gap between germline ends came to 14 bases. The CDR3 loop is CASSLRFGEGNTEAFF. In DNA, the CDR3 is TGTGCCAGCAGTTTACGCTTTGGGGAGGGGAACACTGAAGCTTTCTTT.

Comments on this clone: The same CDR3 arises from other DNA sequences in this sample as well. J is TRBJ1-5 and V is TRBV6-5, with 8 bases matching TRBD1. From germline, CDR1 is MNHEY and CDR2 SVGAGI. The CDR3 runs 14 residues. Trimming removed 3 bases from V and 5 bases from J; junction bases left unmatched: 3. The CDR3 DNA reads TGTGCCAGCAGTTATTCACAGGGGGATCAGCCCCAGCATTTT. Translation: CASSYSQGDQPQHF.

The rearrangement uses TRBV4-1 and TRBJ2-6, with a possible D match to TRBD1 (6 bases). CDR3 length: 17 amino acids. The germline V gene encodes CDR1 MGHRA and CDR2 YSYEKL. Trimming took off 1 base at V and 2 bases at J, with 12 bases between the two ends. CDR3 nucleotides: TGCGCCAGCAGCCAAGCTAACTCAGGGGCTGGGGCCAACGTCCTGACTTTC. Its protein product is CASSQANSGAGANVLTF.

V usage is TRBV6-5 and J usage is TRBJ1-2, with 9 nucleotides matching TRBD1. This CDR3 is 14 amino acids long. The trim removed 6 bases at V and 4 bases at J, leaving 6 bases unmatched. CDR1 and CDR2 from the germline V gene are MNHEY and SVGAGI. The CDR3 DNA is TGTGCCAGCAGCTTGGGACAGGGCACCTATGGCTACACCTTC. It is translated as CASSLGQGTYGYTF.

About this clone: This sample includes further DNA sequences coding for the same CDR3. V gene TRBV5-1 combines with J gene TRBJ2-7; D is unresolved. Trimming cost V 4 bases and J 1 base, with 9 bases left between them. Germline CDR1 and CDR2: SGHRS and YFSETQ. CDR3 length: 13 residues. In DNA form, the CDR3 reads TGCGCCAGCAGCCCGGACGCTTCCTACGAGCAGTACTTC. Translating gives CASSPDASYEQYF.

The J gene is TRBJ1-1, the V gene TRBV27, with a tentative D call TRBD1 (6 bases). This CDR3 has 15 residues. Trimming removed 4 bases at V and 5 bases at J, with 17 bases between. Germline V gene sequence: CDR1 MNHEY, CDR2 SMNVEV (reference sequence). The CDR3 here is CASSSRQALSTEAFF. CDR3 sequence (DNA): TGTGCCAGCAGTTCCCGACAGGCGTTGAGTACTGAAGCTTTCTTT.